This TCR beta chain was sequenced during a study of shared clonotypes between healthy human individuals. In the study overall: Used for every donor were three CD4 naive, three CD4 memory, two CD8 naive and one CD8 memory plate.

Notes on the study in general: Owing to a small donor count, the genetic and exposure-history diversity represented was limited. Clonotype sharing across donors was expected to vary with sequencing depth.

Profiling relied on immunoSEQ multiplex PCR, and the TCRdb table lists in-frame clones only, not all of them. The sample contains roughly 570,000 clones, more than 95% of which appear only once. Selected positively for CCR7 and CD45RO-negative, naive CD8 cells excluded terminally differentiated effector memory CD45RA+ cells. Comments on this clone: The antigen remains unidentified.

The CDR3 runs 14 residues. Germline values: CDR1 MDHEN, CDR2 SYDVKM. Between the trimmed V and J ends, which lost 3 bases and 0 bases, there was a span of 9 bases. V and J are TRBV28 and TRBJ2-7, with a tentative D call TRBD2 (5 bases). This clonotype was sampled from a man aged 25 to 45 in good health. The sequenced sample consisted of naive CD8+ T cells sorted from blood. DNA of the CDR3: TGTGCCAGCAGTTTCATAGGGAGCTCCTACGAGCAGTACTTC. This sequence encodes CASSFIGSSYEQYF.